This TCR beta chain was retrieved from a study of T cell repertoires in cytomegalovirus infection. Background on the study: Both recently identified HLA-C-restricted and well-studied HLA-B-restricted CMV epitopes were used in the study. Public TCR beta signature analysis indicated the presence of both CMV infection and matching HLA type. General study results and limits: HLA-C-restricted TCR beta clonotypes specific for CMV led the ex vivo response.

TCRdb recomputed calls from the reads with MiXCR, one row per CDR3 protein. The sample yields around 300,000 distinct CDR3 sequences, roughly 25% seen once. CDR1 is MDHEN, CDR2 SYDVKM, per germline. Trimming removed 3 bases at V and 4 bases at J, with 15 bases between. This CDR3 spans 15 amino acids. Note on this clonotype: Its antigen is not known.

The sequenced sample was cultured PBMCs, obtained from culture after CMV antigen stimulation. The clonotype comes from a human donor in good health (CMV status not recorded). Some clones in this sample may be carry-over from other donors' samples. The chain links TRBV28 to TRBJ1-2; D is possibly TRBD1 (6 bases). The CDR3 sequence: CASSFGDTRPYGYTF. The DNA of the CDR3 is TGTGCCAGCAGTTTTGGGGACACCCGCCCCTATGGCTACACCTTC.